This T cell receptor (beta chain) was identified during a study of shared clonotypes between healthy human individuals. Study results and caveats: Between a few donors, naive CD4 clonotypes were shared at a level of about 5.3%. It was the few donors that limited the genetic and exposure-history diversity represented.

CD45RO-negative cells were positively selected for CCR7, leaving out terminally differentiated effector memory CD45RA+ cells. V dropped 4 bases and J dropped 7 bases, with 12 bases sitting between them. The CDR3 contains 14 residues. Germline V lookup: CDR1 SGHNT, CDR2 YYREEE (reference sequence). Deep-level settings were used for running the assay. Produced via immunoSEQ multiplex PCR; TCRdb's table is partial and in-frame only. The data hold some 2 million clones, with less than 95% observed a single time. About this clone: What it binds is unknown.

Sequencing was performed on naive CD8+ T cells sorted from blood. The TCR comes from a young man in good health. The V gene is TRBV5-4, the J gene TRBJ1-6; D may be TRBD1 (5 bases). DNA of the CDR3: TGTGCCAGCAGCGGGGGGACGGTCAATTCACCCCTCCACTTT. It is translated as CASSGGTVNSPLHF.